These T cell receptor beta chains were read from a single sample in a study of cytomegalovirus exposure and HLA in healthy donors. The protocol was immunoSEQ multiplex PCR, while the TCRdb copy is restricted to in-frame clones and leaves out a portion. The sample lists approximately 150,000 clones, approximately 84% occurring once. Sequencing was performed on PBMCs. The receptors come from a man in his thirties or forties in good health and CMV-seropositive. Both conserved end residues are part of each CDR3. D genes are given only for firm matches. Size tells how often a clone was seen (once, few, many) or the class of an expanded clone, and some rows leave it out.

NA NA TRBJ2-3 TRBV7-9 CASSFSQGHGYF TGTGCCAGCAGCTTTTCACAGGGACACGGGTATTTT
NA NA TRBJ1-6 TRBV6-5 CASRNSRYNSPLHF TGTGCCAGCAGAAATAGTCGATATAATTCACCCCTCCACTTT
NA NA TRBJ2-1 TRBV5-1 CASSLATRVSSYNEQFF TGCGCCAGCAGCTTGGCCACTCGGGTTAGCTCCTACAATGAGCAGTTCTTC
NA NA TRBJ2-7 TRBV28 CASSLAVGGDYEQYF TGTGCCAGCAGTTTGGCGGTTGGCGGTGACTACGAGCAGTACTTC
TRBD1 NA TRBJ2-7 TRBV7-3 CASSLTQGAEQYF TGTGCCAGCAGCTTAACGCAGGGGGCCGAGCAGTACTTC
TRBD1 NA TRBJ1-2 TRBV7-6 CASSSTLAGTGRVGYTF TGTGCCAGCAGCTCAACCCTTGCGGGGACAGGGAGAGTTGGCTACACCTTC
TRBD1 few TRBJ2-7 TRBV6-5 CASSETGVREQYF TGTGCCAGCAGTGAAACAGGGGTCAGAGAGCAGTACTTC
NA NA TRBJ1-4 TRBV19 CASSIARGPGEKLFF TGTGCCAGTAGTATAGCACGAGGGCCTGGAGAAAAACTGTTTTTT
NA NA TRBJ1-2 TRBV13 CASSLEQANYGYTF TGTGCCAGCAGCTTAGAGCAAGCGAACTATGGCTACACCTTC
TRBD1 NA TRBJ1-6 TRBV9 CASSVAAQGTNSPLHF TGTGCCAGCAGCGTAGCCGCACAGGGGACGAATTCACCCCTCCACTTT
NA NA TRBJ1-2 TRBV5-4 CASSQDRKNYGYTF TGTGCCAGCAGCCAGGACAGAAAGAACTATGGCTACACCTTC
NA NA TRBJ1-2 TRBV4-3 CASSQDGKGDGYTF TGCGCCAGCAGCCAAGACGGGAAGGGTGATGGCTACACCTTC
TRBD1 NA TRBJ1-2 TRBV9 CASSVYREGATGYTF TGTGCCAGCAGCGTCTATCGTGAGGGGGCGACTGGCTACACCTTC
NA NA TRBJ2-1 TRBV2 CASRAYNEQFF TGTGCCAGCAGAGCATACAATGAGCAGTTCTTC
NA NA TRBJ2-2 TRBV27 CASTSANTGELFF TGTGCCAGCACTAGCGCCAACACCGGGGAGCTGTTTTTT
NA few TRBJ1-6 TRBV28 CASSFGGRDSPLHF TGTGCCAGCAGTTTCGGGGGTCGGGATTCACCCCTCCACTTT
TRBD1 NA TRBJ2-5 TRBV6-6 CASSYSGGEKTQYF TGTGCCAGCAGTTACTCAGGGGGCGAGAAGACCCAGTACTTC
TRBD2 NA TRBJ2-1 TRBV18 CASSPSSGRAGEQFF TGTGCCAGCTCACCCTCTAGCGGGAGGGCCGGGGAGCAGTTCTTC
TRBD2 once TRBJ2-7 TRBV9 CASSVGEGTYEQYF TGTGCCAGCAGCGTAGGGGAGGGGACCTACGAGCAGTACTTC
TRBD1 NA TRBJ1-4 TRBV28 CASSVRGLVRGTNEKLFF TGTGCCAGCAGCGTCAGGGGGCTTGTCCGGGGCACTAATGAAAAACTGTTTTTT
TRBD2 NA TRBJ2-2 TRBV5-4 CASSQGLAGGRTGELFF TGTGCCAGCAGCCAGGGACTAGCGGGGGGGCGGACCGGGGAGCTGTTTTTT
NA NA TRBJ1-3 TRBV28 CASMMGKAGNTIYF TGTGCCAGCATGATGGGCAAGGCTGGAAACACCATATATTTT
TRBD2 NA TRBJ2-5 TRBV7-7 CASSLWGGGETQYF TGTGCCAGCAGCTTATGGGGCGGGGGGGAGACCCAGTACTTC
NA NA TRBJ1-1 TRBV5-4 CASSRGPGASQNTEAFF TGTGCCAGCAGCCGAGGGCCAGGGGCCTCACAGAACACTGAAGCTTTCTTT
NA NA TRBJ2-3 TRBV5-4 CASSFSGTDTQYF TGTGCCAGCAGCTTCTCAGGGACAGATACGCAGTATTTT
TRBD1 NA TRBJ2-3 TRBV6-6 CASSRTGGDTQYF TGTGCCAGCAGTCGGACAGGGGGCGATACGCAGTATTTT
NA NA TRBJ2-1 TRBV27 CASSPTAPTGNEQFF TGTGCCAGCAGCCCGACAGCCCCGACGGGCAATGAGCAGTTCTTC
TRBD1 few TRBJ1-4 TRBV15 CATSRGQGNEKLFF TGTGCCACCAGCAGGGGACAGGGGAATGAAAAACTGTTTTTT
NA NA TRBJ2-1 TRBV9 CASSVGPLGGGSYNEQFF TGTGCCAGCAGCGTAGGGCCCCTCGGGGGAGGCTCCTACAATGAGCAGTTCTTC
NA NA TRBJ2-3 TRBV27 CASSLNSGRSWAQYF TGTGCCAGCAGTTTGAATAGCGGTCGCAGTTGGGCGCAGTATTTT
TRBD1 NA TRBJ1-5 TRBV2 CASRGQGEQPQHF TGTGCCAGCAGGGGACAGGGTGAACAGCCCCAGCATTTT
NA NA TRBJ2-1 TRBV7-3 CASSFGGFNEQFF TGTGCCAGCAGCTTTGGAGGGTTCAATGAGCAGTTCTTC
NA NA TRBJ2-4 TRBV29-1 CSDGLRGKNIQYF TGCAGCGACGGGTTACGGGGCAAAAACATTCAGTACTTC
NA few TRBJ1-2 TRBV6-1 CASRRGYGPSGGYTF TGTGCCAGCAGGAGGGGGTACGGTCCCTCGGGTGGCTACACCTTC
NA NA TRBJ2-3 TRBV30 CAWTFGSGGQYF TGTGCCTGGACCTTCGGGTCCGGGGGGCAGTATTTT
TRBD1 NA TRBJ2-1 TRBV2 CAIRQGAYNEQFF TGTGCCATCAGACAGGGGGCCTACAATGAGCAGTTCTTC
TRBD1 NA TRBJ1-4 TRBV2 CASSVQGQEEKLFF TGTGCCAGCAGTGTCCAGGGACAGGAGGAAAAACTGTTTTTT
TRBD1 NA TRBJ2-1 TRBV5-3 CARSTAGTDDRSSSYNEQFF TGTGCCAGAAGCACCGCCGGGACAGACGACCGTTCGAGCTCCTACAATGAGCAGTTCTTC
NA NA TRBJ1-4 TRBV6-4 CASPPEKLFF TGTGCCAGCCCTCCCGAAAAACTGTTTTTT